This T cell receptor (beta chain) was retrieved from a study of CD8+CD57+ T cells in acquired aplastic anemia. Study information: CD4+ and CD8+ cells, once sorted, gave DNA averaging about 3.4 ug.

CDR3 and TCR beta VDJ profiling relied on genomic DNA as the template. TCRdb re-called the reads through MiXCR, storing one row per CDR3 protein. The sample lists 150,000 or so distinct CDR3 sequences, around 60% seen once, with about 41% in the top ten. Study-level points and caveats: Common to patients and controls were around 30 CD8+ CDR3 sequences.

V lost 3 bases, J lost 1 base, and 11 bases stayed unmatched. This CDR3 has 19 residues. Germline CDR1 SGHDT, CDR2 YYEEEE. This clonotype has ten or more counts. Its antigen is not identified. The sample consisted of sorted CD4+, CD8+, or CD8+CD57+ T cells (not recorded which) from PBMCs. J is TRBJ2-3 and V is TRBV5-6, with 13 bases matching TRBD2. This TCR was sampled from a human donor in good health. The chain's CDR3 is CASSSRGGLAGFGTDTQYF. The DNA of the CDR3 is TGTGCCAGCAGCTCGCGGGGGGGACTAGCGGGATTCGGCACAGATACGCAGTATTTT.